One and the same sample provided the 7 T cell receptor beta chains below, sequenced in a study of regulatory T cells in long-lasting Graves disease. Time point given: persistent/refractory GD, antithyroid drugs over 5 years with positive TRAb. Following extraction of RNA from PBMCs, that RNA was used to make the TCR library. The authors built TCR beta libraries using iRepertoire HTBI primers and Arm-PCR of CDR3 regions. Via MiXCR, TCRdb re-called the multiplex PCR reads, giving one row per CDR3 protein. The sample has hundreds of thousands of distinct CDR3 sequences, 30% seen once; the top ten hold about 42%. The specimen comprised peripheral blood mononuclear cells (PBMCs), sampled when the disease was refractory, from a patient treated with antithyroid drugs. Receptors originate from a female donor with Graves disease.

CDR3 in DNA: TGTGCCAGCAGCTTTTTTCCCGGACCAAGGGGGGGGGCGGCGGGCAATCAGCCCCAGCATTTT. Its protein is CASSFFPGPRGGAAGNQPQHF. The rearrangement links TRBV5-4 to TRBJ1-5; D perhaps matches TRBD1 (6 bases). The V end lost 2 bases, the J end lost 2 bases, and 29 bases lay between the germline ends. This CDR3 has 21 residues. CDR1 and CDR2 from the germline V gene are SGHNT and YYREEE (reference sequence).

This clonotype was observed a handful of times. This chain links TRBV7-9 with TRBJ1-1, with D hard to call. CDR1 is SEHNR and CDR2 is FQNEAQ in the germline V gene (reference sequence). The CDR3 length is 13 residues. V was shortened by 8 bases and J by 5 bases, with 15 bases between the two germline ends. CDR3 sequence (DNA): TGTGCCAGCGCCCTGCAGGTTGCAACTGAAGCTTTCTTT. It is translated as CASALQVATEAFF.

This rearrangement joins TRBV6-1 to TRBJ2-1, with D possibly matching TRBD1 (6 bases). This CDR3 has 15 residues. With 4 bases removed from V and 9 bases from J, the gap between germline ends came to 19 bases. CDR1 and CDR2 from the germline V gene are MNHNS and SASEGT. This chain's CDR3 is CASSVATTGTSEQFF. The DNA for the CDR3 is TGTGCCAGCAGTGTTGCAACGACAGGAACATCTGAGCAGTTCTTC.

CDR3 protein: CASSLGPGRDEQYF. The CDR3 DNA follows: TGCGCCAGCAGCTTGGGTCCAGGGAGAGACGAGCAGTACTTC. The rearrangement links TRBV5-1 to TRBJ2-7, with D tentatively TRBD1 or TRBD2 (5 bases each). The CDR3 totals 14 residues. CDR1 SGHRS and CDR2 YFSETQ come from the germline V gene. V lost 0 bases to trimming and J lost 5 bases, with 12 bases between them. The complete variable domain, with remaining parts taken from reference TRBV5-1 and TRBJ2-7, reads KAGVTQTPRYLIKTRGQQVTLSCSPISGHRSVSWYQQTPGQGLQFLFEYFSETQRNKGNFPGRFSGRQFSNSRSEMNVSTLELGDSALYLCASSLGPGRDEQYFGPGTRLTVT.

The rearrangement joins TRBV25-1 to TRBJ1-4; maybe TRBD1 (5 bases). V was shortened by 1 base and J by 4 bases, with 7 bases between the two germline ends. The CDR3 sequence is 14 residues long. Germline V gene lookup returns CDR1 MGHDK and CDR2 SYGVNS. CDR3 DNA sequence: TGTGCCAGCAGTGAATCAGGGTATAATGAAAAACTGTTTTTT. It translates to CASSESGYNEKLFF.

This clonotype was seen a few times. V and J are TRBV19 and TRBJ1-1; 7 nucleotides agree with TRBD1. CDR3 size: 13 residues. J gave up 8 bases and V 2 bases, and 5 bases lay outside the gene matches. CDR1 is LNHDA and CDR2 is SQIVND in the germline V gene (reference sequence). The CDR3 is CASSIWPGQEAFF. The CDR3 DNA reads TGTGCCAGTAGTATATGGCCGGGACAGGAAGCTTTCTTT.

This clonotype was seen a few times. The chain uses TRBV11-1 and TRBJ2-7; 10 bases agree with TRBD2. CDR1 and CDR2 from the germline V gene are SGHAT and FQDESV (reference sequence). With 5 bases clipped from V and 4 bases from J, the junction kept 8 bases outside the gene matches. The CDR3 totals 15 residues. CDR3: CASSVTGTSEYEQYF. Here the CDR3 DNA reads TGTGCCAGCAGCGTGACCGGGACTAGCGAATACGAGCAGTACTTC.